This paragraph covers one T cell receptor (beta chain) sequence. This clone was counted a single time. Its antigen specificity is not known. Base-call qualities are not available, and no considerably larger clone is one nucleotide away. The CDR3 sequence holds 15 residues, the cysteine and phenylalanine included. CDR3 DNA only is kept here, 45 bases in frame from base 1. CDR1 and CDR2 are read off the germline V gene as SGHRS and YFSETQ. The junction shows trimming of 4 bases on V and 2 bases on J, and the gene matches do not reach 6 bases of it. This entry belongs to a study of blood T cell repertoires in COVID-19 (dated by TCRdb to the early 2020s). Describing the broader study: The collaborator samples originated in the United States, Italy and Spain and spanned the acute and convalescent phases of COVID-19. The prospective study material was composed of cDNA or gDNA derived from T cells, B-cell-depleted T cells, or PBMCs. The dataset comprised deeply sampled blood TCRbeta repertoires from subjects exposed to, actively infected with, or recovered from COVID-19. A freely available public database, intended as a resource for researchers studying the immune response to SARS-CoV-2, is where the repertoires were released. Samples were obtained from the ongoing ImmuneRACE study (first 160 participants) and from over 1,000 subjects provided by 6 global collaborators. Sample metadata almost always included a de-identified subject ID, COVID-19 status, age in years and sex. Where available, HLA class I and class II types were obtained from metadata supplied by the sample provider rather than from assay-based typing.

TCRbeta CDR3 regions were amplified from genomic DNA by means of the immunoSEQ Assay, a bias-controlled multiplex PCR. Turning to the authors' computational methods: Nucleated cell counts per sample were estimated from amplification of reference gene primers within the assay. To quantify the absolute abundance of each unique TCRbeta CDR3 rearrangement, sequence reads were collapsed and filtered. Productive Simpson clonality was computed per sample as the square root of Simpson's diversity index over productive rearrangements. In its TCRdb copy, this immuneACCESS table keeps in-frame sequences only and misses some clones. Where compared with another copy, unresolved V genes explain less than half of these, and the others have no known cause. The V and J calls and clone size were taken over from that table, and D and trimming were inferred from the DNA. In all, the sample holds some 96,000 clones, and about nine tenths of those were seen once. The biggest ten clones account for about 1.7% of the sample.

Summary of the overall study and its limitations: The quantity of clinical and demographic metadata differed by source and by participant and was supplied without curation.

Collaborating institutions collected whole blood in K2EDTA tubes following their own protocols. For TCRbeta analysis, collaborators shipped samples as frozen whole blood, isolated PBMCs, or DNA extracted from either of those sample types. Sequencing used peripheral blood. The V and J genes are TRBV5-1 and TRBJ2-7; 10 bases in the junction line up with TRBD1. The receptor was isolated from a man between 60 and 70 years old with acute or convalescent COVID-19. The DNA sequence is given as TGCGCCAGCAGCCACGGGACAGGGGTCGCCTACGAGCAGTACTTC. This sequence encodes CASSHGTGVAYEQYF.